This T cell receptor beta chain derives from a study of blood T cell repertoires in COVID-19. Looking at the study overall: The United States, Italy and Spain provided the acute and convalescent COVID-19 samples. The analysed material was cDNA or gDNA that came from T cells, B-cell-depleted T cells, or PBMCs.

Germline loops: CDR1 LGHDT, CDR2 YNNKEL (reference sequence). CDR3 size: 17 residues. J gave up 0 bases and V 1 base, and 6 bases lay outside the gene matches. In the study's own analysis: Cell counts per sample came from amplifying reference gene primers. Here immunoSEQ multiplex PCR was the method, and the copy in TCRdb shows in-frame clones only, minus some. That table gives V, J and clone size, and the DNA gave D and trimming. The sample contains around 160,000 clones, approximately 83% of which appear only once. Enrollment of patients from Seattle took place during active infection, with longitudinal follow-up.

The receptor was derived from an older woman with COVID-19, enrolled during active disease. Sequencing was carried out using peripheral blood. This rearrangement joins TRBV3-1 (or the pseudogene TRBV3-2) to TRBJ2-1, with 7 bases fitting TRBD1. This chain's CDR3 is CASSQGPGDSSYNEQFF. In nucleotides, the CDR3 is TGTGCCAGCAGCCAAGGCCCAGGGGACAGCTCCTACAATGAGCAGTTCTTC.